This entry describes one T cell receptor (beta chain). The data derive from a study of blood T cell repertoires in COVID-19. Repertoires were generated with immunoSEQ multiplex PCR, while TCRdb's copy carries only in-frame clones and drops some. Of about 46,000 clones listed, around 80% are singletons. The CDR3 spans 16 residues. Trimming at V came to 5 bases and at J to 8 bases, leaving 15 bases not matched to a gene. In germline, CDR1 is SGHTA, CDR2 FQGNSA. The sample consisted of peripheral blood. The V call is TRBV7-2, the J call TRBJ1-2; 9 nucleotides line up with TRBD1. The source is a man in his sixties with acute or convalescent COVID-19. CDR3 protein: CASSPGTGREAFGYTF. The CDR3 DNA sequence: TGTGCCAGCAGCCCCGGGACAGGGAGGGAAGCTTTCGGCTACACCTTC.